The 32 T cell receptor beta chains listed next were all sequenced from one sample in a study of T cells expressing NK-cell markers. Reanalyzing the 5' RACE reads, TCRdb keeps one entry per CDR3 protein, without DNA. This repertoire comprises 550,000 to 600,000 distinct CDR3 sequences; its ten largest clones make up 3.5% to 4.5%. The sample comprised blood T cells: a sorted CD56 or NKG2C T cell subset, CD4+ or CD8+ T cells, or bulk PBMC T cells (not recorded which). Receptors originate from a man aged 18 to 29 in good health.

V gene TRBV29-1 combines with J gene TRBJ2-5; TCRdb calls TRBD2, which cannot be checked without DNA. From germline, CDR1 is SQVTM and CDR2 ANQGSEA. CDR3 length: 15 residues. The CDR3 sequence: CSVVTSGLPPETQYF.

The CDR3: CSAEWRNEQFF. The chain recombines TRBV20-1 with TRBJ2-1. The CDR3 is made up of 11 amino acids. Germline assignment: CDR1 DFQATT and CDR2 SNEGSKA (reference sequence).

The rearrangement uses TRBV5-1 and TRBJ2-5; the D call of TRBD2 rests on TCRdb alone, since no DNA is present to check it. CDR3 length equals 16 residues. Germline CDR1 is SGHRS and CDR2 is YFSETQ. The CDR3 reads CASDGGLAGASETQYF.

This chain connects TRBV2 to TRBJ1-2; checking the TCRdb D call of TRBD1 is not possible without DNA. CDR1 SNHLY and CDR2 FYNNEI come from the germline V gene. This CDR3 contains 14 residues. The CDR3 protein is CASGALGMDYGYTF.

This CDR3 reads CSVPTGGGETQYF. The chain is built from TRBV29-1 and TRBJ2-5; absent DNA, TCRdb's TRBD1 call cannot be checked. The germline V gene has CDR1 SQVTM and CDR2 ANQGSEA. The CDR3 is made up of 13 amino acids.

This chain joins TRBV10-3 and TRBJ2-7; checking the TCRdb D call of TRBD1 is not possible without DNA. CDR3 length equals 13 residues. CDR1 is ENHRY, CDR2 SYGVKD, per germline. CDR3 loop: CAISDGGLREQYF.

The J gene is TRBJ1-1, the V gene TRBV18; there is no DNA to check the TCRdb D call of TRBD1. CDR3 size: 15 residues. CDR1 and CDR2 (germline): KGHSH, LQKENI. The CDR3 region is CASSPEGGRNTEAFF.

This chain uses TRBV6-5 with TRBJ1-5; TCRdb designates TRBD1, a call that cannot be tested without DNA. The CDR3 has 16 residues. Germline assignment: CDR1 MNHEY and CDR2 SVGAGI. CDR3 in amino acids: CASRPYRDRVGQPQHF.

The rearrangement joins TRBV12-3 or TRBV12-4 to TRBJ1-3; TCRdb gives TRBD1 as the D gene, but with no DNA this cannot be confirmed. CDR3 length equals 18 residues. The CDR3: CASTLVRIQGGTGNTIYF.

This sequence joins TRBV14 and TRBJ2-1; the D call from TCRdb, TRBD2, cannot be confirmed without DNA. Germline CDR1 and CDR2: SGHDN and FVKESK. The CDR3 sequence is 13 residues long. The CDR3 here is CASSQYSGGKQFF.

The chain employs TRBV29-1 and TRBJ2-2; TCRdb's D call, TRBD2, is unchecked because there is no DNA. This CDR3 is built from 11 residues. From germline, CDR1 is SQVTM and CDR2 ANQGSEA. The CDR3 sequence: CSADSTGELFF.

CDR3 sequence: CASSPPWLGDTQYF. The chain joins TRBV11-2 to TRBJ2-3; TCRdb selects TRBD1, and the lack of DNA leaves this call unchecked. Germline CDR1 is SGHAT and CDR2 is FQNNGV. The CDR3 totals 14 residues.

The V and J genes are TRBV12-3 or TRBV12-4 and TRBJ2-1; as DNA is missing, the TRBD1 call by TCRdb cannot be tested. The CDR3 has 17 residues. CDR3 sequence: CASSGQVLTSPYNEQFF.

The chain uses TRBV7-9 and TRBJ2-1; TCRdb's D call of TRBD2 is untestable without DNA. The CDR3 extends over 17 amino acids. CDR1 is SEHNR and CDR2 is FQNEAQ in the germline V gene (reference sequence). CDR3 protein: CASSLPGLAGGSNEQFF.

The V call is TRBV5-1, the J call TRBJ2-1; absent DNA, TCRdb's TRBD2 call cannot be checked. Germline CDR1 is SGHRS and CDR2 is YFSETQ. The CDR3 loop spans 16 amino acids. CDR3 region: CASSLEGTSGKNEQFF.

The chain joins TRBV24-1 to TRBJ2-3; TCRdb's assignment of TRBD2 cannot be checked, as there is no DNA. Germline V gene lookup returns CDR1 KGHDR and CDR2 SFDVKD. The CDR3 is 14 residues long. CDR3 loop: CATAASSSTDTQYF.

This chain links TRBV5-5 with TRBJ2-5; the D call from TCRdb, TRBD2, cannot be confirmed without DNA. Germline CDR1 is SGHKS and CDR2 is YYEKEE (reference sequence). The CDR3 spans 15 residues. This chain's CDR3 is CASSSPSGVQETQYF.

V gene TRBV4-2 combines with J gene TRBJ2-2; TCRdb calls TRBD1, which cannot be checked without DNA. There are 16 residues in the CDR3. CDR1 LGHNA and CDR2 YNFKEQ come from the germline V gene. The CDR3 protein is CASSQDYQGWDGELFF.

This rearrangement joins TRBV29-1 to TRBJ1-1; no DNA is available, so the TRBD1 call from TCRdb remains unchecked. Per the germline V gene, CDR1 is SQVTM and CDR2 is ANQGSEA. This CDR3 contains 15 residues. The CDR3: CSVDEQGVVGTEAFF. Full variable domain (rest looked up from reference TRBV29-1 and TRBJ1-1): SAVISQKPSRDICQRGTSLTIQCQVDSQVTMMFWYRQQPGQSLTLIATANQGSEATYESGFVIDKFPISRPNLTFSTLTVSNMSPEDSSIYLCSVDEQGVVGTEAFFGQGTRLTVV.

The chain combines TRBV10-3 with TRBJ2-6; TCRdb's D call, TRBD1, is unchecked because there is no DNA. This CDR3 has 17 amino acids. Germline assignment: CDR1 ENHRY and CDR2 SYGVKD. The CDR3 protein is CAISPGTGETGANVLTF.

The rearrangement joins TRBV20-1 to TRBJ2-7; TCRdb calls TRBD2, which cannot be checked without DNA. CDR3 length: 16 amino acids. Germline lookup yields CDR1 DFQATT and CDR2 SNEGSKA (reference sequence). The CDR3 sequence: CSARSSGRVKTYEQYF.

The chain joins TRBV7-2 to TRBJ2-3; TCRdb reports TRBD1, a call that lacks DNA to check it against. CDR1 is SGHTA and CDR2 is FQGNSA in the germline V gene. The CDR3 has 17 residues. CDR3: CASSPLSGGLNTDTQYF.

The chain has TRBV12-3 or TRBV12-4 and TRBJ1-6. CDR3 size: 15 residues. CDR3 sequence: CASSLGPRAGSPLHF.

The V and J genes are TRBV20-1 and TRBJ1-2; the TCRdb call, TRBD1, lacks DNA for checking. Germline V lookup: CDR1 DFQATT, CDR2 SNEGSKA (reference sequence). This CDR3 has 16 residues. CDR3 in amino acids: CSAVPGQGASGYGYTF.

The genes are TRBV29-1 and TRBJ2-7; TCRdb's assignment of TRBD1 cannot be checked, as there is no DNA. The CDR3 loop spans 16 amino acids. In germline, CDR1 is SQVTM, CDR2 ANQGSEA. Here the CDR3 reads CSVHVGDTLAVYEQYF.

The chain is built from TRBV5-6 and TRBJ2-2; lacking DNA, the TRBD1 call made by TCRdb goes unchecked. Germline V lookup: CDR1 SGHDT, CDR2 YYEEEE. The CDR3 is 14 residues long. The chain's CDR3 is CASSSYPGAGELFF.

The rearrangement joins TRBV29-1 to TRBJ2-7; the TCRdb call, TRBD2, lacks DNA for checking. This CDR3 spans 15 amino acids. Looked up from germline, CDR1 is SQVTM and CDR2 is ANQGSEA. CDR3 amino acids: CSVISPTSGDYEQYF.

J is TRBJ1-3 and V is TRBV3-1; TCRdb calls TRBD1, which cannot be checked without DNA. Germline V CDR1 and CDR2: LGHDT, YNNKEL (reference sequence). The CDR3 length is 21 residues. The CDR3 reads CASSQRMPGQGVASAGNTIYF.

The rearrangement joins TRBV19 to TRBJ1-5; there is no DNA to check the TCRdb D call of TRBD1. The CDR3 covers 16 residues. The germline V gene has CDR1 LNHDA and CDR2 SQIVND (reference sequence). The CDR3 reads CASSPLRGGLGQPQHF.

V is TRBV12-3 or TRBV12-4 and J is TRBJ2-1; TCRdb designates TRBD2, a call that cannot be tested without DNA. The CDR3 is made up of 14 amino acids. The CDR3 spells CASTRLAGPPEQFF.

V is TRBV7-2 and J is TRBJ1-2; TCRdb returns TRBD1, unconfirmable since there is no DNA. The CDR3 consists of 13 residues. Germline V gene lookup returns CDR1 SGHTA and CDR2 FQGNSA. The CDR3 loop is CASSPSAGWGYTF.

The chain has TRBV9 and TRBJ2-3; TCRdb's D call of TRBD1 is untestable without DNA. This CDR3 spans 15 amino acids. Germline CDR1 reads SGDLS; CDR2 reads YYNGEE. The CDR3 sequence: CASSVWGAIADTQYF. The whole variable domain, remainder taken from reference TRBV9 and TRBJ2-3, is DSGVTQTPKHLITATGQRVTLRCSPRSGDLSVYWYQQSLDQGLQFLIQYYNGEERAKGNILERFSAQQFPDLHSELNLSSLELGDSALYFCASSVWGAIADTQYFGPGTRLTVL.